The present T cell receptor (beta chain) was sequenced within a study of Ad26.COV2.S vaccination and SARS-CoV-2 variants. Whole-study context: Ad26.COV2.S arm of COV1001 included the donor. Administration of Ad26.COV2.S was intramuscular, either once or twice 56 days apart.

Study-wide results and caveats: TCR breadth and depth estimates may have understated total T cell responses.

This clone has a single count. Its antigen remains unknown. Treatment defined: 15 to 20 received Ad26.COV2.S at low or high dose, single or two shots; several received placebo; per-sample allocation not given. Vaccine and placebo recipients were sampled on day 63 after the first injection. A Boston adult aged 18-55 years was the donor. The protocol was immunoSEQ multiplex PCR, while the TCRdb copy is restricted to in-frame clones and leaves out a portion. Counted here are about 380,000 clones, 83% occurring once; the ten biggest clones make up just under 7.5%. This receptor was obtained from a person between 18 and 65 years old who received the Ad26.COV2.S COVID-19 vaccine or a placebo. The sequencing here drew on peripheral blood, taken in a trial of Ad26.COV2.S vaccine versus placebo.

The CDR3 here is CASSPGSLYEQYF. In DNA form, the CDR3 reads TGTGCCAGCAGCCCGGGATCCTTGTACGAGCAGTACTTC. The J gene is TRBJ2-7, the V gene TRBV28, with a weak D call TRBD2 (5 bases). Between the trimmed V and J ends, which lost 6 bases and 4 bases, there was a span of 13 bases. This CDR3 has 13 amino acids. The germline V gene encodes CDR1 MDHEN and CDR2 SYDVKM.